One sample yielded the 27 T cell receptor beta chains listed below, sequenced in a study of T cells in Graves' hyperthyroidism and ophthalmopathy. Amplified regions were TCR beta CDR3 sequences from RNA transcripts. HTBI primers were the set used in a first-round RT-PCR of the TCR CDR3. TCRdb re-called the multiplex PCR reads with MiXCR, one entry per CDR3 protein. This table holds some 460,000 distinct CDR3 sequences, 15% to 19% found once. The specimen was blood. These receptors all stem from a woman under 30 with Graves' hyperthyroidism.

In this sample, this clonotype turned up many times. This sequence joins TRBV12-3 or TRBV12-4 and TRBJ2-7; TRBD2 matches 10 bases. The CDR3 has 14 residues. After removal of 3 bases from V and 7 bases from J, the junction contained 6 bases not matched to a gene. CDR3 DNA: TGTGCCAGCAGTTTTGGGCTAGCGGGAGTTGAGCAGTACTTC. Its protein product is CASSFGLAGVEQYF.

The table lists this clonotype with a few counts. The CDR3: CATLTALYGYTF. The CDR3 DNA is TGTGCCACCCTTACAGCCCTCTATGGCTACACCTTC. This rearrangement joins TRBV6-2 or TRBV6-3 to TRBJ1-2; D gene uncertain. Looked up from germline, CDR1 is MNHEY and CDR2 is SVGEGT. Trimming took 10 bases from V and 4 from J, leaving 13 bases between them. The CDR3 length is 12 residues.

The DNA of the CDR3 is TGTGCCAGCAGGACCGTGGGCGCGGGCACTGAAGCTTTCTTT. Protein: CASRTVGAGTEAFF. The chain couples TRBV25-1 to TRBJ1-1, with D uncertain. Germline V gene data show CDR1 as MGHDK and CDR2 as SYGVNS. V dropped 6 bases and J dropped 4 bases, with 15 bases sitting between them. The CDR3 is made up of 14 amino acids.

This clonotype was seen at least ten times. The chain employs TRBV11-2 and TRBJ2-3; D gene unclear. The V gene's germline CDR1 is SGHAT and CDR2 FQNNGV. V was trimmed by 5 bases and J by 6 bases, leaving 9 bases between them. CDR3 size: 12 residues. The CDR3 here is CASSLRWDTQYF. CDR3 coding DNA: TGTGCCAGCAGCCTCCGTTGGGATACGCAGTATTTT.

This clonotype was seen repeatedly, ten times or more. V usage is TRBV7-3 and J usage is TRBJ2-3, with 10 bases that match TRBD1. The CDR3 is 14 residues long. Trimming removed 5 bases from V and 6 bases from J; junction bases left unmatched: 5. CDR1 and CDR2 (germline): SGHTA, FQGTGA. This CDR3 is CASSPDRGWDTQYF. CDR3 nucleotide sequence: TGTGCCAGCAGCCCGGACAGGGGGTGGGATACGCAGTATTTT.

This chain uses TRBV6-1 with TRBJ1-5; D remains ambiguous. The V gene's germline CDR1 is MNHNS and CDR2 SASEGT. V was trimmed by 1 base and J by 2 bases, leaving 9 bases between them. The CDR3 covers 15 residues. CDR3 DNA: TGTGCCAGCAGTGAAGGGATTTGGGGCAATCAGCCCCAGCATTTT. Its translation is CASSEGIWGNQPQHF.

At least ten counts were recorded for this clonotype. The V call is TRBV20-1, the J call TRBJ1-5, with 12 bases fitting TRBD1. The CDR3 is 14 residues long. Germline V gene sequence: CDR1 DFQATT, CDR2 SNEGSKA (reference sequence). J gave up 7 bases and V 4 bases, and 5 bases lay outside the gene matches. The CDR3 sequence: CSANRDRGRQPQHF. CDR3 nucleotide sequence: TGCAGTGCTAACCGGGACAGGGGGCGGCAGCCCCAGCATTTT.

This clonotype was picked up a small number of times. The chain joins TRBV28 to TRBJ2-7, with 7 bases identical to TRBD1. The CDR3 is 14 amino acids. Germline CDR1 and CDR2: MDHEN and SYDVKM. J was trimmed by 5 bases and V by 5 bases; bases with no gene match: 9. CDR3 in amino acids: CASSPIDRDNEQYF. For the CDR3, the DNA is TGTGCCAGCAGTCCGATTGACAGGGACAACGAGCAGTACTTC.

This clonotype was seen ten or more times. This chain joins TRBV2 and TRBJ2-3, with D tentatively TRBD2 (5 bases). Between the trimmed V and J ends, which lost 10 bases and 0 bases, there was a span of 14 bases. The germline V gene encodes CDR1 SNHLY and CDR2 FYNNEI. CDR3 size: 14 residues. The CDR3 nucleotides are TGTGCCACCCAACATCGGACTAGCACAGATACGCAGTATTTT. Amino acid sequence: CATQHRTSTDTQYF.

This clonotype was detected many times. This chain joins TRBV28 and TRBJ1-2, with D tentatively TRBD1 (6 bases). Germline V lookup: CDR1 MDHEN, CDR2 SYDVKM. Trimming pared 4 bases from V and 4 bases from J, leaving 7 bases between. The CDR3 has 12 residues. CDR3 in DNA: TGTGCCAGCAGTTCGACAGGCTATGGCTACACCTTC. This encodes CASSSTGYGYTF.

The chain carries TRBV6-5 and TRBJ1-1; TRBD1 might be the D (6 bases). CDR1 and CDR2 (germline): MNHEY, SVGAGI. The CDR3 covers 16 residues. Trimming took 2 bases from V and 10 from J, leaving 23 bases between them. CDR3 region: CASSYTRDNARGAAFF. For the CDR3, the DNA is TGTGCCAGCAGTTACACCCGGGACAACGCTCGCGGGGCAGCTTTCTTT.

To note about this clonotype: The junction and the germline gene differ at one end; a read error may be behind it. CDR3 in DNA: TGCAGCGTTACCACGACAGGGGGCGAGACCCAATACTTC. This codes for CSVTTTGGETQYF. The chain has TRBV29-1 and TRBJ2-5; 10 nucleotides line up with TRBD1. This CDR3 is built from 13 residues. Germline CDR1 and CDR2: SQVTM and ANQGSEA.

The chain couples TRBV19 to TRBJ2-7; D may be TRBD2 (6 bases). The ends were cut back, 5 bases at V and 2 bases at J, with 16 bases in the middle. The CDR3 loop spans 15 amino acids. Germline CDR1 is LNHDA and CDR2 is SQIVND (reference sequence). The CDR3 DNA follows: TGTGCCAGTAGTCCCACGGGGGAGGCAACCTACGAGCAGTACTTC. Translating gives CASSPTGEATYEQYF.

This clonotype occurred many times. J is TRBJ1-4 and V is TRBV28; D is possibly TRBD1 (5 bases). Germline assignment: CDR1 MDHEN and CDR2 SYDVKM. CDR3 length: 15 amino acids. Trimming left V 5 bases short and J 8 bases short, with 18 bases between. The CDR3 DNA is TGTGCCAGCAGTCCACCTCGGGGCCGAGGGGAAAAACTGTTTTTT. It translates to CASSPPRGRGEKLFF. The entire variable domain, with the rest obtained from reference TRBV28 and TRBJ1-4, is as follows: DVKVTQSSRYLVKRTGEKVFLECVQDMDHENMFWYRQDPGLGLRLIYFSYDVKMKEKGDIPEGYSVSREKKERFSLILESASTNQTSMYLCASSPPRGRGEKLFFGSGTQLSVL.

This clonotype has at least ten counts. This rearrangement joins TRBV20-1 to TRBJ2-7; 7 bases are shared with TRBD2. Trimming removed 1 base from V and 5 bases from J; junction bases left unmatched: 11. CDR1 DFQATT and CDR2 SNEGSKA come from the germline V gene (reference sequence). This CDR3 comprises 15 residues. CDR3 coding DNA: TGCAGTGCTAGAGTGGGGGGGGAGGGGCCCCACGAGCAGTACTTC. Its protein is CSARVGGEGPHEQYF.

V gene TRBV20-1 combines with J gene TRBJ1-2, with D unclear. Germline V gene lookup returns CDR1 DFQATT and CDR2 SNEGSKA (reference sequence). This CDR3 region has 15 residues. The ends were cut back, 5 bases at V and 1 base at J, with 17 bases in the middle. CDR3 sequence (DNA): TGCAGTGCTTTAACCAGGACCGAGAATAACTATGGCTACACCTTC. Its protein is CSALTRTENNYGYTF.

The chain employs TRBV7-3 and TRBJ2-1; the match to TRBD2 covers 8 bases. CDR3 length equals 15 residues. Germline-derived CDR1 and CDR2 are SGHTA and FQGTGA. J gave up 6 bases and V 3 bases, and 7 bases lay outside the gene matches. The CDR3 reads CASSFRRGVFNEQFF. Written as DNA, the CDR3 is TGTGCCAGCAGCTTCCGGCGGGGGGTATTCAATGAGCAGTTCTTC.

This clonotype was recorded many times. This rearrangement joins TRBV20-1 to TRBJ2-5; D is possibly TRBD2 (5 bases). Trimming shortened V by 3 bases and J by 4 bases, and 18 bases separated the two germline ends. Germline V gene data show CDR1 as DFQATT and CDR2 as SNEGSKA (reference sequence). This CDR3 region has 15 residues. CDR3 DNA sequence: TGCAGTGCTAGTCCTCCGGTCAACGAGGGAGAGACCCAGTACTTC. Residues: CSASPPVNEGETQYF.

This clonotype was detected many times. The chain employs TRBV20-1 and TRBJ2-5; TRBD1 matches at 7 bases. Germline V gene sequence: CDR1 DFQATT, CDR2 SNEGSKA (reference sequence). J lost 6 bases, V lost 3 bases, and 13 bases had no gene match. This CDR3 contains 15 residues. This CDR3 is CSASRSGQGEKTQYF. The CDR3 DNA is TGCAGTGCTAGCCGATCGGGCCAGGGGGAAAAGACCCAGTACTTC.

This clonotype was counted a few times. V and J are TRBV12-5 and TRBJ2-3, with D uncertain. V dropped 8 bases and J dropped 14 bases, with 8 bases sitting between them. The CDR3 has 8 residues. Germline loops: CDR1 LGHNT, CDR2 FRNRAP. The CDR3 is CASNDAYF. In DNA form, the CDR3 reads TGTGCTAGTAATGATGCGTATTTT.

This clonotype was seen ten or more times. Here the CDR3 DNA reads TGCGCCAGCAGCCCAGGGAGCTCTGGAAACACCATATATTTT. Translation gives CASSPGSSGNTIYF. The chain carries TRBV5-1 and TRBJ1-3; TRBD1 might be the D (5 bases). V lost 4 bases and J 0 bases, leaving 8 bases between the germline ends. This CDR3 comprises 14 residues. Germline lookup yields CDR1 SGHRS and CDR2 YFSETQ.

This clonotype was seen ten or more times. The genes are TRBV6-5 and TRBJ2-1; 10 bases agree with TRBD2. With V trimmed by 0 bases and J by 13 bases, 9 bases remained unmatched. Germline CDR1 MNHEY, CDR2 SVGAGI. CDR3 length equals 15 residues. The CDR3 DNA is TGTGCCAGCAGTTACTCGGTGGCTAGCGGGAGTGGACAGTTCTTC. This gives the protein CASSYSVASGSGQFF.

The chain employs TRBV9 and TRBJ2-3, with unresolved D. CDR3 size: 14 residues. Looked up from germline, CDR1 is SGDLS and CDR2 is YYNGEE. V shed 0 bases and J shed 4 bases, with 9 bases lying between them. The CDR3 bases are TGTGCCAGCAGCGTAGCTGCCCGCGCAGATACGCAGTATTTT. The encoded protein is CASSVAARADTQYF.

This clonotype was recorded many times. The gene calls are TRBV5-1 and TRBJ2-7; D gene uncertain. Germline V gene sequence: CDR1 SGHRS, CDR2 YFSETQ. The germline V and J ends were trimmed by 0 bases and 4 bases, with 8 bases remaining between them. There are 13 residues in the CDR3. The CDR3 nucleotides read TGCGCCAGCAGCTTGGCCGCCCAATACGAGCAGTACTTC. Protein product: CASSLAAQYEQYF.

This CDR3 reads CASSERGRVTYNEQFF. CDR3 nucleotide sequence: TGTGCCAGTAGTGAGCGCGGCAGGGTAACCTACAATGAGCAGTTCTTC. The chain carries TRBV19 and TRBJ2-1, with a possible D match to TRBD1 (5 bases). V gave up 5 bases and J gave up 2 bases, with 16 bases separating them. Germline V gene lookup returns CDR1 LNHDA and CDR2 SQIVND (reference sequence). The CDR3 loop spans 16 amino acids.

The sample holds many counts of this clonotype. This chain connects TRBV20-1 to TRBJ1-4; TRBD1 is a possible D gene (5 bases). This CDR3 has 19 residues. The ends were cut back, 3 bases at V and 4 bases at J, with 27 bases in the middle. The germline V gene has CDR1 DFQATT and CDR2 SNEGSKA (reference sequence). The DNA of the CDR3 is TGCAGTGCTAGTGTAGGGGCACAGAGACTGACAGCGGGTAATGAAAAACTGTTTTTT. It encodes CSASVGAQRLTAGNEKLFF.

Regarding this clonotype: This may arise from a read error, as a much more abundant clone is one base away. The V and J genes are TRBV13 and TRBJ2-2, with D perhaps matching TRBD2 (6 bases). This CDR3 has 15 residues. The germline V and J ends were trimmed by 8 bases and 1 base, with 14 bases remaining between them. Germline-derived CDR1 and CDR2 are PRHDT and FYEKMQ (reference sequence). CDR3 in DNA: TGTGCCAGCGATATCGGGGGTGGGAACACCGGGGAGCTGTTTTTT. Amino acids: CASDIGGGNTGELFF.